This TCR beta chain derives from a study of T cell clonotyping in hematopoietic cell transplantation. Study observations and caveats: Pathologically expanded recipient clonotypes increased progressively from day 30 to day 180 as diversity fell. CD4 and CD8 repertoire contributions could not be separated without sorting.

About this clone itself: The antigen is unknown.

Time point described: recipient sample about 28 days before transplant, after cytoreduction. From germline, CDR1 is SGHNT and CDR2 YENEEA. CDR3 length: 12 amino acids. Trimming shortened V by 4 bases and J by 7 bases, and 8 bases separated the two germline ends. Assay used: immunoSEQ multiplex PCR; TCRdb lists only in-frame clones, some missing. The data contain 20,000 to 30,000 clones, approximately 80% of them seen just once; the ten biggest clones take up approximately 25%. The source material was peripheral blood mononuclear cells, sampled before stem cell transplant. V usage is TRBV11-3 and J usage is TRBJ2-1; tentatively, D is TRBD2 (5 bases). The clonotype comes from a woman aged 60-75 years with acute myeloid leukemia. Some clones in this sample may be carry-over from other donors' samples. CDR3 protein: CASSSPGNEQFF. CDR3 nucleotide sequence: TGTGCCAGCAGCTCCCCGGGGAATGAGCAGTTCTTC.